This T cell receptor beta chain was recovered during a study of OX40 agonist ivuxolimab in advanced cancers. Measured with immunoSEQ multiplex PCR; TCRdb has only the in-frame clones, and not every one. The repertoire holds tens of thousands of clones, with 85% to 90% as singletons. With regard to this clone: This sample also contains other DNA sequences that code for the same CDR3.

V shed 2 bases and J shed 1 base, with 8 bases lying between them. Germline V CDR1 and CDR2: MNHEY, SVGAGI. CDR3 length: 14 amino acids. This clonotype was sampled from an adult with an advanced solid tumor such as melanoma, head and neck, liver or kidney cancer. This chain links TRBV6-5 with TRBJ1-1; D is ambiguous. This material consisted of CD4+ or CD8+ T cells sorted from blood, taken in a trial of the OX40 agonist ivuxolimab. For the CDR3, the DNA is TGTGCCAGCAGTTACCGACAACGGAACACTGAAGCTTTCTTT. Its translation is CASSYRQRNTEAFF.